Listed here are 21 T cell receptor beta chains from one sample, sequenced in a study of blood T cell repertoires in COVID-19 (dated by TCRdb to the early 2020s). Library preparation was by the immunoSEQ multiplex PCR assay. TCRdb retrieved this table from immuneACCESS and kept in-frame rearrangements only. Not all clones are present; in checked studies, unresolved V genes account for under half, and no reason is known for the remainder. The sample table shows approximately 240,000 clones, and roughly 84% are seen once. The top ten clonotypes cover 4% of the sample. Material for sequencing was peripheral blood. The receptors were sampled from a woman aged 40 to 49 with active or convalescent COVID-19.

With regard to this clone: In the same sample, other DNA sequences code for this CDR3. The V call is TRBV3-1 (or the pseudogene TRBV3-2), the J call TRBJ1-4; TRBD1 is a possible D gene (6 bases). The CDR3 totals 13 residues. Germline V CDR1 and CDR2: LGHDT, YNNKEL (reference sequence). Trimming left V 0 bases short and J 8 bases short, with 7 bases between. The CDR3 nucleotides are TGTGCCAGCAGCCAAGATAGGGGGGAAAAACTGTTTTTT. It yields the protein CASSQDRGEKLFF.

The sample holds one count of this clone. The CDR3: CASSRTGLAEAFF. CDR3 bases: TGTGCCAGCAGTAGGACAGGGTTGGCTGAAGCTTTCTTT. The chain recombines TRBV7-8 with TRBJ1-1, with TRBD1 matching over 8 bases. The CDR3 is made up of 13 amino acids. The V segment lost 6 bases and the J segment 6 bases; nucleotides outside the gene matches: 6. The germline V gene has CDR1 SGHVS and CDR2 FQNEAQ.

The CDR3 bases are TGTGCCAGCAGCTCCCGGACGGGAAGTAACGCTGAAGCTTTCTTT. Translated, it gives CASSSRTGSNAEAFF. The chain employs TRBV5-4 and TRBJ1-1, with no clear D. The CDR3 runs to 15 residues. V was pared by 3 bases and J by 6 bases, with 18 bases between. Germline CDR1 and CDR2: SGHNT and YYREEE (reference sequence).

The chain employs TRBV13 and TRBJ2-7, with D perhaps TRBD1 (6 bases). Germline-derived CDR1 and CDR2 are PRHDT and FYEKMQ (reference sequence). The CDR3 sequence is 15 residues long. V shed 5 bases and J shed 1 base, with 15 bases lying between them. Here the CDR3 DNA reads TGTGCCAGCAGCGCAGGGGAAACAATATCCTACGAGCAGTACTTC. Amino acid sequence: CASSAGETISYEQYF.

J is TRBJ2-1 and V is TRBV5-4, with 9 bases matching TRBD2. The CDR3 length is 16 residues. Germline loops: CDR1 SGHNT, CDR2 YYREEE (reference sequence). After removal of 4 bases from V and 7 bases from J, the junction contained 12 bases not matched to a gene. The CDR3, as DNA: TGTGCCAGCAGCCCTATGCGGGGGGGCGATTTAAATGAGCAGTTCTTC. Translated, it gives CASSPMRGGDLNEQFF. Variable domain in full (rest from reference TRBV5-4 and TRBJ2-1): ETGVTQSPTHLIKTRGQQVTLRCSSQSGHNTVSWYQQALGQGPQFIFQYYREEENGRGNFPPRFSGLQFPNYSSELNVNALELDDSALYLCASSPMRGGDLNEQFFGPGTRLTVL.

The chain joins TRBV5-4 to TRBJ2-2; D is uncertain. This CDR3 is built from 13 residues. In germline, CDR1 is SGHNT, CDR2 YYREEE (reference sequence). Trimming cost V 5 bases and J 5 bases, with 10 bases left between them. The chain's CDR3 is CASRSSSTGELFF. CDR3 nucleotides: TGTGCCAGCAGGTCTAGTTCGACCGGGGAGCTGTTTTTT. Complete variable domain (other parts from reference TRBV5-4 and TRBJ2-2): ETGVTQSPTHLIKTRGQQVTLRCSSQSGHNTVSWYQQALGQGPQFIFQYYREEENGRGNFPPRFSGLQFPNYSSELNVNALELDDSALYLCASRSSSTGELFFGEGSRLTVL.

This chain joins TRBV5-6 and TRBJ1-4; D might be TRBD1 (6 bases). From germline, CDR1 is SGHDT and CDR2 YYEEEE. V lost 5 bases and J lost 8, with 19 bases in between. This CDR3 spans 15 amino acids. CDR3 sequence (DNA): TGTGCCAGCAGTTGGGACAACCGAAGGGGAGAAAAACTGTTTTTT. It codes for CASSWDNRRGEKLFF. The whole variable domain, filled in from reference TRBV5-6 and TRBJ1-4, reads DAGVTQSPTHLIKTRGQQVTLRCSPKSGHDTVSWYQQALGQGPQFIFQYYEEEERQRGNFPDRFSGHQFPNYSSELNVNALLLGDSALYLCASSWDNRRGEKLFFGSGTQLSVL.

This chain uses TRBV3-1 (or the pseudogene TRBV3-2) with TRBJ1-6, with D uncertain. V lost 2 bases and J lost 14, with 10 bases in between. CDR3 length equals 12 residues. Germline-derived CDR1 and CDR2 are LGHDT and YNNKEL (reference sequence). CDR3: CASSQTEFTLHF. Here the CDR3 DNA reads TGTGCCAGCAGCCAAACAGAGTTCACCCTCCACTTT.

The DNA for the CDR3 is TGTGCCAGCAGCCTAACAGGAGTCTCTGGAAACACCATATATTTT. Translating it yields CASSLTGVSGNTIYF. V is TRBV28 and J is TRBJ1-3; D might be TRBD1 (5 bases). This CDR3 is built from 15 residues. CDR1 is MDHEN, CDR2 SYDVKM, per germline. V was shortened by 6 bases and J by 0 bases, with 12 bases between the two germline ends. Full variable domain (rest looked up from reference TRBV28 and TRBJ1-3): DVKVTQSSRYLVKRTGEKVFLECVQDMDHENMFWYRQDPGLGLRLIYFSYDVKMKEKGDIPEGYSVSREKKERFSLILESASTNQTSMYLCASSLTGVSGNTIYFGEGSWLTVV.

The genes are TRBV2 and TRBJ2-3; 7 bases are a match to TRBD1. The V segment lost 6 bases and the J segment 0 bases; nucleotides outside the gene matches: 6. The CDR3 sequence is 15 residues long. Germline lookup yields CDR1 SNHLY and CDR2 FYNNEI. The CDR3 loop is CASSRGTVSTDTQYF. The CDR3 DNA reads as TGTGCCAGCAGCAGGGGGACAGTTAGCACAGATACGCAGTATTTT.

The rearrangement joins TRBV4-2 to TRBJ2-3; 14 positions match TRBD2. The CDR3 loop spans 16 amino acids. Germline values: CDR1 LGHNA, CDR2 YNFKEQ. Trimming took 0 bases from V and 5 from J; bases not matched to a gene: 1. CDR3 nucleotide sequence: TGTGCCAGCAGCCAAGATGGGACTAGCGGGGGAGATACGCAGTATTTT. As protein: CASSQDGTSGGDTQYF.

This clone was counted once. V and J are TRBV18 and TRBJ1-4, with TRBD1 matching 9 bases. V lost 3 bases, J lost 0 bases, and 2 bases stayed unmatched. CDR1 is KGHSH and CDR2 is LQKENI in the germline V gene. CDR3 size: 16 residues. Here the CDR3 DNA reads TGTGCCAGCTCACCGAGACAGGGGGCAACTAATGAAAAACTGTTTTTT. It yields the protein CASSPRQGATNEKLFF.

The chain uses TRBV18 and TRBJ1-1, with D uncertain. Trimming cost V 6 bases and J 1 base, with 18 bases left between them. CDR3 length: 16 residues. The germline gives CDR1 KGHSH, CDR2 LQKENI. The CDR3 loop is CASSPKDDGWNTEAFF. The CDR3 DNA sequence: TGTGCCAGCTCGCCGAAAGACGACGGGTGGAACACTGAAGCTTTCTTT.

V is TRBV11-2 and J is TRBJ1-4; 8 nucleotides agree with TRBD1. The CDR3 is 15 amino acids. V gave up 5 bases and J gave up 6 bases; unmatched junction bases: 8. Germline CDR1 is SGHAT and CDR2 is FQNNGV. CDR3 DNA: TGTGCCAGCAGCACCCAGGGGGCGTCGGATGAAAAACTGTTTTTT. Translated, it gives CASSTQGASDEKLFF. Full variable domain (remainder filled in from reference TRBV11-2 and TRBJ1-4): EAGVAQSPRYKIIEKRQSVAFWCNPISGHATLYWYQQILGQGPKLLIQFQNNGVVDDSQLPKDRFSAERLKGVDSTLKIQPAKLEDSAVYLCASSTQGASDEKLFFGSGTQLSVL.

The sample holds one count of this clone. This sequence is one base from a far larger clone and is likely a read error. Other DNA variants within this sample encode the same CDR3. DNA of the CDR3: TGTGCCAGCAGCGGGACAGGGGGCACTGAAGCTTTCTTT. Translating gives CASSGTGGTEAFF. V gene TRBV14 combines with J gene TRBJ1-1; TRBD1 matches 11 bases. Germline CDR1 reads SGHDN; CDR2 reads FVKESK. The trim removed 5 bases at V and 4 bases at J, leaving 0 bases unmatched. This CDR3 is built from 13 residues.

The chain is built from TRBV7-7 and TRBJ2-1, with D possibly TRBD1 on 6 matching bases. Germline assignment: CDR1 SSHAT and CDR2 FNYEAQ (reference sequence). V was clipped by 1 base and J by 4 bases, with 11 bases between them. The CDR3 has 15 residues. Here the CDR3 reads CASSLGTALYNEQFF. The CDR3 bases are TGTGCCAGCAGCTTAGGGACAGCGCTATACAATGAGCAGTTCTTC.

The chain couples TRBV24-1 to TRBJ2-5; 12 bases agree with TRBD1. The junction had 5 bases not matched to a gene; V was cut back by 6 bases and J by 1 base. Germline V CDR1 and CDR2: KGHDR, SFDVKD. The CDR3 extends over 16 amino acids. The CDR3 sequence is CATSPPGQGAQETQYF. The CDR3 DNA follows: TGTGCCACCAGTCCCCCGGGACAGGGGGCCCAAGAGACCCAGTACTTC.

This chain links TRBV2 with TRBJ2-3; D may be TRBD1 (7 bases). Germline assignment: CDR1 SNHLY and CDR2 FYNNEI. The CDR3 loop spans 13 amino acids. Deletions cut 8 bases from V and 5 bases from J, with 14 bases between. CDR3 residues: CASSRGAGDTQYF. In nucleotides, the CDR3 is TGTGCCAGCTCCAGGGGGGCCGGAGATACGCAGTATTTT.

V is TRBV28 and J is TRBJ1-4, with D possibly being TRBD1 (6 bases). Germline V gives CDR1 MDHEN, CDR2 SYDVKM. This CDR3 spans 14 amino acids. Trimming shortened V by 5 bases and J by 4 bases, and 11 bases separated the two germline ends. The CDR3 nucleotides are TGTGCCAGCAGTGACAGGTCCGGTAATGAAAAACTGTTTTTT. It codes for CASSDRSGNEKLFF. Filled out from reference TRBV28 and TRBJ1-4, the complete variable domain reads DVKVTQSSRYLVKRTGEKVFLECVQDMDHENMFWYRQDPGLGLRLIYFSYDVKMKEKGDIPEGYSVSREKKERFSLILESASTNQTSMYLCASSDRSGNEKLFFGSGTQLSVL.

This clone was recorded only once. The chain has TRBV19 and TRBJ2-1, with D possibly matching TRBD2 (5 bases). Trimming left V 7 bases short and J 6 bases short, with 13 bases between. The CDR3 extends over 13 amino acids. In germline, CDR1 is LNHDA, CDR2 SQIVND (reference sequence). The CDR3 DNA reads TGTGCCAGTAAGGAAGCGGCCCCCAATGAGCAGTTCTTC. Its protein product is CASKEAAPNEQFF.

This clone was picked up a small number of times. The chain uses TRBV5-5 and TRBJ1-4, with D tentatively TRBD1 (6 bases). Germline CDR1 SGHKS, CDR2 YYEKEE (reference sequence). This CDR3 region has 14 residues. V lost 4 bases and J 7 bases, leaving 14 bases between the germline ends. The CDR3 region is CASSHQGPGEKLFF. CDR3 coding DNA: TGTGCCAGCAGCCATCAGGGGCCAGGTGAAAAACTGTTTTTT.